One and the same sample provided the 5 T cell receptor beta chains below, sequenced in a study of T cells after yellow fever vaccination (dated by TCRdb to 2018 to 2020). Library preparation employed 5' RACE. Sequencing was performed on an Illumina NovaSeq 6000. Using fastp at Q25 and MiXCR, TCRdb reprocessed the public reads and kept productive beta chains. Rows with a matching CDR3 protein are joined into one entry that keeps the most common DNA and genes. Recorded for this sample are a few hundred thousand distinct CDR3 sequences; 7.5% to 9.5% of them occurred a single time. The top ten hold 3% to 3.5% of the sample. In light of the paper, this sample's treatment or condition label describes: live attenuated yellow fever vaccine strain. Source: CD4+ T cells sorted from PBMCs, taken 5 days after the yellow fever booster vaccination. These receptors came from a man younger than 35 who received the YFV17D yellow fever vaccine.

This clonotype was found a few times. The chain links TRBV4-3 to TRBJ1-1, with 7 bases fitting TRBD1. The trim removed 4 bases at V and 7 bases at J, leaving 9 bases unmatched. This CDR3 spans 14 amino acids. Germline lookup yields CDR1 LGHNA and CDR2 YSLEER. CDR3 loop: CASSREDRVHEAFF. DNA for the CDR3: TGCGCCAGCAGCCGAGAAGACAGGGTCCATGAAGCTTTCTTT.

At least ten counts were recorded for this clonotype. CDR3 coding DNA: TGCAGTGCTAGCGGGGGGGCCGGTCAGGACAATGAGCAGTTCTTC. As protein: CSASGGAGQDNEQFF. The chain recombines TRBV20-1 with TRBJ2-1; 8 bases are a match to TRBD2. From germline, CDR1 is DFQATT and CDR2 SNEGSKA (reference sequence). The trim removed 3 bases at V and 5 bases at J, leaving 9 bases unmatched. The CDR3 contains 15 residues.

There are a few counts of this clonotype. The V and J genes are TRBV20-1 and TRBJ1-5; D is ambiguous. The length of the CDR3 is 13 residues. Germline V gene data show CDR1 as DFQATT and CDR2 as SNEGSKA (reference sequence). V was trimmed by 0 bases and J by 0 bases, leaving 3 bases between them. CDR3 protein: CSAREYSNQPQHF. In DNA, the CDR3 is TGCAGTGCTAGAGAATATAGCAATCAGCCCCAGCATTTT.

This clonotype was seen repeatedly, ten times or more. The chain carries TRBV20-1 and TRBJ1-5, with a tentative D call TRBD1 (5 bases). The CDR3 sequence is 13 residues long. In germline, CDR1 is DFQATT, CDR2 SNEGSKA (reference sequence). V lost 3 bases, J lost 6 bases, and 12 bases lay in between. As DNA, the CDR3 is TGCAGTGCTAGCGGGGCCCAGGGTCAGCCCCAGCATTTT. Residues: CSASGAQGQPQHF.

V is TRBV7-3 and J is TRBJ1-3; D is ambiguous. Per the germline V gene, CDR1 is SGHTA and CDR2 is FQGTGA. V was trimmed by 5 bases and J by 4 bases, leaving 9 bases between them. The CDR3 contains 13 residues. CDR3 in amino acids: CASSPDRGNTIYF. The CDR3 DNA reads TGTGCCAGCAGCCCGGACCGAGGAAACACCATATATTTT.